A single sample is the source of the 30 T cell receptor beta chains below, sequenced in a study of cytomegalovirus exposure and HLA in healthy donors. PCR used 60 Vbeta primers and 13 Jbeta primers. Libraries were prepared by immunoSEQ multiplex PCR; TCRdb keeps only in-frame clonotypes and omits some of them. The profile shows under 200,000 clones, around 86% of them singletons. The sequenced material came from PBMCs. These receptors originate from a man aged 35-49 years in good health and CMV-seropositive.

The genes are TRBV5-4 and TRBJ2-4; 8 bases agree with TRBD1. The CDR3 is made up of 16 amino acids. Germline V gene data show CDR1 as SGHNT and CDR2 as YYREEE (reference sequence). Losses at the gene ends were 3 bases for V and 1 base for J; bases not matched to a gene: 6. CDR3 bases: TGTGCCAGCAGCTCTCAGGGGGCCAGGGCCAAAAACATTCAGTACTTC. Residues: CASSSQGARAKNIQYF.

The chain links TRBV28 to TRBJ1-2, with TRBD1 matching 7 bases. V lost 2 bases to trimming and J lost 11 bases; unmatched junction nucleotides: 8. Germline V CDR1 and CDR2: MDHEN, SYDVKM. The CDR3 loop spans 13 amino acids. CDR3 protein: CASSLGQAQGYTF. In nucleotides, the CDR3 is TGTGCCAGCAGTTTAGGACAGGCCCAGGGGTACACCTTC.

The rearrangement uses TRBV7-8 and TRBJ1-2; 8 positions agree with TRBD1. Trimming at V came to 5 bases and at J to 5 bases, leaving 10 bases not matched to a gene. CDR1 and CDR2 from the germline V gene are SGHVS and FQNEAQ. The CDR3 has 15 amino acids. DNA of the CDR3: TGTGCCAGCAGCATCCGGGTGACAGGGGAATATGGCTACACCTTC. Translated: CASSIRVTGEYGYTF.

The CDR3 here is CASLPEGRPRETQYF. CDR3 nucleotides: TGTGCCAGCCTCCCTGAGGGCAGGCCTCGGGAGACCCAGTACTTC. This sequence joins TRBV2 and TRBJ2-5; maybe TRBD2 (5 bases). Trimming stripped 8 bases from V and 5 bases from J, with 21 bases between. Germline-derived CDR1 and CDR2 are SNHLY and FYNNEI. The CDR3 loop spans 15 amino acids.

Of note for this clone: Mismatch with germline at one junction end may stem from a read error. V is TRBV10-2 and J is TRBJ1-2; D is possibly TRBD1 (6 bases). The V gene's germline CDR1 is WSHSY and CDR2 SAAADI. CDR3 length: 15 amino acids. The CDR3 region is CASSESRQGTYGYPF. DNA for the CDR3: TGCGCCAGCAGTGAGTCGAGGCAGGGGACCTATGGCTACCCCTTC.

V usage is TRBV2 and J usage is TRBJ2-5; D remains unclear. Judging by the DNA end, TRBJ2-7 fits better; the J call may be wrong. Germline CDR1 and CDR2: SNHLY and FYNNEI. CDR3 length: 13 residues. CDR3 coding DNA: TGTGCCAGCAACGGAGCCCTTCGCTACGAGCAGTACTTC. Protein sequence: CASNGALRYEQYF.

This clone has more than one count but fewer than ten. The genes are TRBV2 and TRBJ2-5; the match to TRBD2 covers 9 bases. The J call is doubtful: the DNA matches TRBJ2-7 better. Germline V gene lookup returns CDR1 SNHLY and CDR2 FYNNEI. The CDR3 is 15 amino acids. The CDR3 DNA reads TGTGCCAGCAGTGAGACTGTAGCGGGGGTCTACGAGCAGTACTTC. Translated, it gives CASSETVAGVYEQYF.

In its sample, this clone was seen once. The V and J genes are TRBV19 and TRBJ2-3; D possibly corresponds to TRBD2 (5 bases). Trimming took off 3 bases at V and 0 bases at J, with 7 bases between the two ends. Germline V gene sequence: CDR1 LNHDA, CDR2 SQIVND (reference sequence). The CDR3 covers 14 residues. Written as DNA, the CDR3 is TGTGCCAGTAGTATTTGGGAGAGCACAGATACGCAGTATTTT. Protein: CASSIWESTDTQYF.

This chain links TRBV27 with TRBJ2-3; 10 positions match TRBD2. This CDR3 is 16 amino acids long. J was trimmed by 4 bases and V by 2 bases; bases with no gene match: 6. Germline CDR1 reads MNHEY; CDR2 reads SMNVEV (reference sequence). The chain's CDR3 is CASSLGAGGPSDTQYF. The CDR3 region has the DNA TGTGCCAGCAGTTTAGGAGCGGGGGGGCCGTCAGATACGCAGTATTTT.

This clone showed up just once. V gene TRBV9 combines with J gene TRBJ1-1, with D unresolved. The CDR3 has 14 residues. Germline values: CDR1 SGDLS, CDR2 YYNGEE. Deletions cut 4 bases from V and 8 bases from J, with 18 bases between. The CDR3 region is CASSFRPSAEEAFF. CDR3 in DNA: TGTGCCAGCAGCTTCCGGCCCAGCGCAGAGGAAGCTTTCTTT.

The chain recombines TRBV10-3 with TRBJ1-1; 7 positions match TRBD1. Per germline, CDR1 ENHRY and CDR2 SYGVKD. This CDR3 contains 15 residues. Germline trimming cut 4 bases from V and 1 base from J; bases unmatched to any gene: 6. CDR3 in DNA: TGTGCCATCAGTGTTGAGAACAGGGGGAACACTGAAGCTTTCTTT. It specifies CAISVENRGNTEAFF.

This sequence joins TRBV7-8 and TRBJ2-7, with 10 positions matching TRBD1. CDR1 is SGHVS, CDR2 FQNEAQ, per germline. This CDR3 is built from 14 residues. Trimming took 3 bases from V and 5 from J; bases not matched to a gene: 4. CDR3 amino acids: CASSLMDRGNEQYF. The CDR3 bases are TGTGCCAGCAGCTTGATGGACAGGGGGAACGAGCAGTACTTC.

The rearrangement joins TRBV19 to TRBJ1-4; TRBD1 is a possible D gene (5 bases). This CDR3 contains 15 residues. The V end was cut by 8 bases, the J end by 0 bases, with 13 bases between. Per germline, CDR1 LNHDA and CDR2 SQIVND (reference sequence). The CDR3 region is CASSRGGATNEKLFF. CDR3 DNA: TGTGCCAGTTCTAGGGGAGGGGCAACTAATGAAAAACTGTTTTTT.

Comments on this clone: The junction does not match germline at one end; this may be a read error. The chain has TRBV7-9 and TRBJ1-1, with D unresolved. CDR3 size: 12 residues. The germline V gene encodes CDR1 SEHNR and CDR2 FQNEAQ (reference sequence). The CDR3 sequence is CSSSLREGEAFF. Here the CDR3 DNA reads TGTTCCAGCAGCTTGCGAGAGGGTGAAGCTTTCTTT.

With respect to this clone: The junction departs from the called germline gene at one end, perhaps through a read error. The gene calls are TRBV7-9 and TRBJ2-7; 7 positions agree with TRBD1. Germline CDR1 SEHNR, CDR2 FQNEAQ (reference sequence). The CDR3 extends over 15 amino acids. CDR3 in DNA: TGTTCCAGCAGCTTACCTGCCGGGACAGAGTACGAGCAGTACTTC. This encodes CSSSLPAGTEYEQYF.

This clone was seen more than once but under ten times. The J gene is TRBJ2-2, the V gene TRBV27; no reliable D call. CDR1 is MNHEY, CDR2 SMNVEV, per germline (reference sequence). V lost 2 bases to trimming and J lost 0 bases, with 16 bases between them. The CDR3 totals 18 residues. The CDR3 DNA reads as TGTGCCAGCAGTTTAAATGGTGGCAAACCAGCGAACACCGGGGAGCTGTTTTTT. Its translation is CASSLNGGKPANTGELFF.

This chain joins TRBV5-4 and TRBJ2-3; 8 bases match TRBD1. Trimming removed 0 bases from V and 0 bases from J; junction bases left unmatched: 0. CDR3 length: 15 amino acids. Per the germline V gene, CDR1 is SGHNT and CDR2 is YYREEE (reference sequence). The CDR3 DNA follows: TGTGCCAGCAGCTTGGGACAGGGGAGCACAGATACGCAGTATTTT. It translates to CASSLGQGSTDTQYF.

The genes are TRBV29-1 and TRBJ1-1, with no clear D. This CDR3 is 12 amino acids long. Trimming pared 0 bases from V and 6 bases from J, leaving 8 bases between. Germline V gives CDR1 SQVTM, CDR2 ANQGSEA. This CDR3 reads CSVEETTAEAFF. The DNA for the CDR3 is TGCAGCGTTGAAGAAACAACCGCTGAAGCTTTCTTT. Based on the CDR3 plus reference TRBV29-1 and TRBJ1-1, the full variable domain is SAVISQKPSRDICQRGTSLTIQCQVDSQVTMMFWYRQQPGQSLTLIATANQGSEATYESGFVIDKFPISRPNLTFSTLTVSNMSPEDSSIYLCSVEETTAEAFFGQGTRLTVV.

The genes are TRBV11-1 and TRBJ2-3, with 7 nucleotides matching TRBD2. The V gene's germline CDR1 is SGHAT and CDR2 FQDESV (reference sequence). There are 16 residues in the CDR3. The ends lost 5 bases at V and 2 bases at J; junction bases unmatched: 10. CDR3 DNA: TGTGCCAGCAGCCGTACGTGGGGGGGAATCACAGATACGCAGTATTTT. As protein: CASSRTWGGITDTQYF. The variable domain in full, completed from reference TRBV11-1 and TRBJ2-3, reads EAEVAQSPRYKITEKSQAVAFWCDPISGHATLYWYRQILGQGPELLVQFQDESVVDDSQLPKDRFSAERLKGVDSTLKIQPAELGDSAMYLCASSRTWGGITDTQYFGPGTRLTVL.

The rearrangement uses TRBV7-6 and TRBJ2-2, with 12 bases matching TRBD2. V lost 7 bases and J lost 6; bases outside the gene matches: 9. The CDR3 totals 16 residues. Per the germline V gene, CDR1 is SGHVS and CDR2 is FNYEAQ. CDR3 sequence: CASTETSGGVAGELFF. The CDR3 region has the DNA TGTGCCAGCACCGAGACTAGCGGGGGAGTGGCCGGGGAGCTGTTTTTT.

This clone was recorded a few times. This rearrangement joins TRBV6-4 to TRBJ2-3, with 13 positions matching TRBD2. V lost 5 bases and J lost 8; bases outside the gene matches: 10. The CDR3 is made up of 16 amino acids. Germline CDR1 MRHNA, CDR2 SNTAGT. The DNA of the CDR3 is TGTGCCAGCAGTCAAACTAGCGGGGGGGGAAGCGCTACGCAGTATTTT. The encoded protein is CASSQTSGGGSATQYF.

The rearrangement uses TRBV7-3 and TRBJ2-7; TRBD1 matches 8 bases. Unmatched junction bases numbered 15, after V lost 7 bases and J lost 4 bases. The CDR3 spans 16 residues. The germline CDR1 and CDR2 sequences are SGHTA and FQGTGA. The CDR3 nucleotides read TGTGCCAGCACCATAGGGCAGGGGGCAATGAGGTACGAGCAGTACTTC. It is translated as CASTIGQGAMRYEQYF.

The chain links TRBV7-9 to TRBJ2-7, with D unresolved. Germline loops: CDR1 SEHNR, CDR2 FQNEAQ (reference sequence). This CDR3 comprises 14 residues. The ends were cut back, 5 bases at V and 7 bases at J, with 18 bases in the middle. The CDR3 DNA sequence: TGTGCCAGCAGCCATAGAAACGAAGCCCGGGAGCAGTACTTC. As protein: CASSHRNEAREQYF.

V is TRBV5-1 and J is TRBJ1-6; TRBD1 agrees at 8 bases. Germline values: CDR1 SGHRS, CDR2 YFSETQ. J lost 6 bases, V lost 4 bases, and 3 bases had no gene match. CDR3 length: 14 amino acids. Here the CDR3 reads CASSTDRGNSPLHF. In DNA form, the CDR3 reads TGCGCCAGCAGCACCGACAGGGGTAATTCACCCCTCCACTTT.

This chain uses TRBV7-9 with TRBJ1-5; 7 bases are a match to TRBD1. Germline assignment: CDR1 SEHNR and CDR2 FQNEAQ (reference sequence). This CDR3 has 16 residues. V gave up 0 bases and J gave up 7 bases; unmatched junction bases: 9. CDR3 nucleotide sequence: TGTGCCAGCAGCTTAGCAGGACGGCAGGGGGGACAGCCCCAGCATTTT. This sequence encodes CASSLAGRQGGQPQHF.

The chain employs TRBV2 and TRBJ2-4, with 7 bases lining up with TRBD2. The CDR3 runs 16 residues. Losses at the gene ends were 2 bases for V and 7 bases for J; bases not matched to a gene: 11. In germline, CDR1 is SNHLY, CDR2 FYNNEI. CDR3 in amino acids: CASSEWGGLPGNIQYF. The CDR3 region has the DNA TGTGCCAGCAGTGAATGGGGGGGACTCCCAGGGAACATTCAGTACTTC.

This clone was seen once. The genes are TRBV7-3 and TRBJ2-2, with 8 bases aligning to TRBD1. CDR3 length equals 15 residues. Germline CDR1 is SGHTA and CDR2 is FQGTGA. J was trimmed by 1 base and V by 5 bases; bases with no gene match: 3. Here the CDR3 DNA reads TGTGCCAGCAGCAGAGGACAGGGGAACACCGGGGAGCTGTTTTTT. This sequence encodes CASSRGQGNTGELFF.

The rearrangement links TRBV6-5 to TRBJ1-2, with 7 bases that match TRBD1. This CDR3 has 14 amino acids. Unmatched junction bases numbered 4, after V lost 6 bases and J lost 0 bases. Germline assignment: CDR1 MNHEY and CDR2 SVGAGI. The CDR3 DNA reads as TGTGCCAGCAGGCGACAGGGACCTAACTATGGCTACACCTTC. Protein sequence: CASRRQGPNYGYTF.

The rearrangement joins TRBV6-6 to TRBJ1-1, with TRBD1 identical over 8 bases. CDR1 and CDR2 (germline): MNHNY, SVGAGI (reference sequence). V dropped 6 bases and J dropped 6; count of bases not matched to a gene: 3. The CDR3 length is 12 residues. The CDR3 spells CASSRQGSEAFF. CDR3 bases: TGTGCCAGCAGCCGACAGGGGTCTGAAGCTTTCTTT.

The chain uses TRBV30 and TRBJ1-4; no reliable D call. Germline CDR1 GTSNPN, CDR2 SVGIG (reference sequence). The CDR3 consists of 15 residues. Trimming took 1 base from V and 3 from J, leaving 12 bases between them. The CDR3, as DNA: TGTGCCTGGAGTGAAGGCGGAATACCTAATGAAAAACTGTTTTTT. This codes for CAWSEGGIPNEKLFF.